The 20 T cell receptor beta chains below were found in one sample sequenced in a study of T cells in Graves' hyperthyroidism and ophthalmopathy. Amplified regions were TCR beta CDR3 sequences from RNA transcripts. RT-PCR in the first round (using the HTBI primer set) targeted the TCR CDR3. MiXCR, applied by TCRdb to the multiplex PCR reads, yields one record per CDR3 protein. The sample yields some 460,000 distinct CDR3 sequences, about a sixth seen once. Material for sequencing was blood. Receptor source: a woman younger than 35 with Graves' hyperthyroidism.

The chain links TRBV28 to TRBJ1-2; D gene unclear. V was cut by 4 bases and J by 1 base, with 10 bases left in between. The CDR3 loop spans 14 amino acids. Germline loops: CDR1 MDHEN, CDR2 SYDVKM. Here the CDR3 DNA reads TGTGCCAGCAGTTCCCGACGGCTTAACTATGGCTACACCTTC. It specifies CASSSRRLNYGYTF.

The chain uses TRBV6-1 and TRBJ1-5; D is possibly TRBD1 (6 bases). Trimming shortened V by 0 bases and J by 1 base, and 10 bases separated the two germline ends. In germline, CDR1 is MNHNS, CDR2 SASEGT. This CDR3 spans 16 amino acids. The CDR3 spells CASSEALGGSNQPQHF. DNA for the CDR3: TGTGCCAGCAGTGAAGCTTTAGGGGGGAGCAATCAGCCCCAGCATTTT.

This clonotype was seen at least ten times. The chain's CDR3 is CASSLEGLGQETQYF. The CDR3 bases are TGCGCCAGCAGCTTGGAAGGATTGGGGCAAGAGACCCAGTACTTC. The chain joins TRBV5-1 to TRBJ2-5; no definite D call. The germline V and J ends were trimmed by 0 bases and 2 bases, with 11 bases remaining between them. The CDR3 has 15 amino acids. Germline V gives CDR1 SGHRS, CDR2 YFSETQ.

This clonotype was detected only a few times. This chain links TRBV5-1 with TRBJ2-3; 8 nucleotides match TRBD2. Germline values: CDR1 SGHRS, CDR2 YFSETQ. The ends lost 0 bases at V and 2 bases at J; junction bases unmatched: 11. This CDR3 is built from 18 residues. The CDR3 sequence: CASSLVGAGVKNTDTQYF. The CDR3 DNA reads TGCGCCAGCAGCTTGGTAGGAGCGGGAGTGAAAAACACAGATACGCAGTATTTT.

This clonotype turned up a few times. This chain uses TRBV5-1 with TRBJ2-5; D ambiguous. Trimming took 0 bases from V and 2 from J, leaving 8 bases between them. Germline V gene lookup returns CDR1 SGHRS and CDR2 YFSETQ. The CDR3 contains 14 residues. CDR3 protein: CASSLAPGQETQYF. The CDR3 DNA follows: TGCGCCAGCAGCTTGGCCCCCGGACAAGAGACCCAGTACTTC.

This clonotype was seen repeatedly, ten times or more. The V and J genes are TRBV7-2 and TRBJ2-2; D unresolved. V dropped 6 bases and J dropped 6 bases, with 14 bases sitting between them. The length of the CDR3 is 14 residues. Looked up from germline, CDR1 is SGHTA and CDR2 is FQGNSA. CDR3 in DNA: TGTGCCAGCAGTTCCCAAGTAGTGGCCGGGGAGCTGTTTTTT. Its protein is CASSSQVVAGELFF.

This clonotype was seen at least ten times. The chain employs TRBV12-3 or TRBV12-4 and TRBJ1-2; no clear D. V lost 3 bases and J lost 2, with 10 bases in between. CDR3 length: 14 residues. This CDR3 is CASSFGIWNYGYTF. CDR3 bases: TGTGCCAGCAGTTTCGGCATATGGAACTATGGCTACACCTTC.

This clonotype showed up just a few times. The CDR3 reads CASSTGSQEYNEQFF. The CDR3 DNA follows: TGTGCCAGCAGCACCGGATCACAGGAGTACAATGAGCAGTTCTTC. This sequence joins TRBV11-2 and TRBJ2-1; possible D gene TRBD1, 5 bases. Germline loops: CDR1 SGHAT, CDR2 FQNNGV. V was shortened by 5 bases and J by 4 bases, with 15 bases between the two germline ends. The CDR3 runs 15 residues.

This clonotype was detected only a few times. The V gene is TRBV10-3, the J gene TRBJ2-7; perhaps D is TRBD1 or TRBD2 (5 bases each). Trimming took off 10 bases at V and 7 bases at J, with 17 bases between the two ends. CDR3 length: 12 amino acids. Germline V gene data show CDR1 as ENHRY and CDR2 as SYGVKD. The CDR3 DNA is TGTGCCACCGGACATTCTGGGAGTGAGCAGTACTTC. Translation gives CATGHSGSEQYF.

In this sample, this clonotype turned up many times. The chain uses TRBV11-2 and TRBJ1-5; 7 bases are a match to TRBD1. With V trimmed by 5 bases and J by 3 bases, 4 bases remained unmatched. Germline V gives CDR1 SGHAT, CDR2 FQNNGV. The CDR3 sequence is 14 residues long. CDR3 in DNA: TGTGCCAGCAGCCAACAGGGGAACAATCAGCCCCAGCATTTT. As protein: CASSQQGNNQPQHF.

This clonotype has only a few counts. The CDR3 reads CASSTATGIPGELFF. Here the CDR3 DNA reads TGTGCCAGTAGTACCGCCACAGGGATCCCCGGGGAGCTGTTTTTT. The J gene is TRBJ2-2, the V gene TRBV19; D might be TRBD1 (6 bases). The length of the CDR3 is 15 residues. Germline CDR1 is LNHDA and CDR2 is SQIVND (reference sequence). Trimming stripped 4 bases from V and 6 bases from J, with 15 bases between.

Only a few counts were recorded for this clonotype. This sequence joins TRBV5-1 and TRBJ2-5, with D unresolved. With 1 base removed from V and 1 base from J, the gap between germline ends came to 2 bases. The CDR3 runs 12 residues. CDR1 SGHRS and CDR2 YFSETQ come from the germline V gene. The CDR3 spells CASSLIQETQYF. For the CDR3, the DNA is TGCGCCAGCAGCTTGATCCAAGAGACCCAGTACTTC.

The chain recombines TRBV5-1 with TRBJ1-2, with 7 bases identical to TRBD1. The CDR3 spans 15 residues. Germline CDR1 SGHRS, CDR2 YFSETQ. Trimming cost V 3 bases and J 3 bases; bases outside gene matches: 8. CDR3 coding DNA: TGCGCCAGCAGCTCCGGGACAGCGAATTACTATGGCTACACCTTC. Its translation: CASSSGTANYYGYTF.

The chain carries TRBV24-1 and TRBJ2-2; D may be TRBD2 (6 bases). Trimming took off 4 bases at V and 5 bases at J, with 10 bases between the two ends. Germline CDR1 KGHDR, CDR2 SFDVKD. The CDR3 covers 14 residues. For the CDR3, the DNA is TGTGCCACCAGTGAGCCGGGGGATACCGGGGAGCTGTTTTTT. It translates to CATSEPGDTGELFF.

This chain links TRBV10-3 with TRBJ1-4; 9 positions agree with TRBD1. V was pared by 3 bases and J by 8 bases, with 7 bases of the junction left unmatched. Looked up from germline, CDR1 is ENHRY and CDR2 is SYGVKD. The CDR3 sequence is 15 residues long. Here the CDR3 reads CAISEPDRGGEKLFF. CDR3 in DNA: TGTGCCATCAGTGAACCGGACAGGGGTGGAGAAAAACTGTTTTTT.

The rearrangement joins TRBV10-3 to TRBJ1-1; possibly TRBD1 for D (6 bases). V was pared by 1 base and J by 4 bases, with 13 bases between. CDR1 is ENHRY and CDR2 is SYGVKD in the germline V gene. The CDR3 sequence is 15 residues long. In DNA form, the CDR3 reads TGTGCCATCAGTGAGTGGGCCAGGGGAATCACTGAAGCTTTCTTT. Residues: CAISEWARGITEAFF.

In this sample, this clonotype turned up a few times. The gene calls are TRBV25-1 and TRBJ2-2; D may be TRBD2 (6 bases). Trimming took off 5 bases at V and 2 bases at J, with 21 bases between the two ends. Germline lookup yields CDR1 MGHDK and CDR2 SYGVNS. The CDR3 totals 18 residues. This CDR3 reads CASSLLWEAGPNTGELFF. CDR3 coding DNA: TGTGCCAGCAGTCTCTTATGGGAGGCGGGACCTAACACCGGGGAGCTGTTTTTT.

This clonotype was recorded many times. The chain carries TRBV20-1 and TRBJ1-1; weak D call: TRBD1 (5 bases). V was trimmed by 0 bases and J by 6 bases, leaving 11 bases between them. Germline V gene data show CDR1 as DFQATT and CDR2 as SNEGSKA (reference sequence). CDR3 size: 13 residues. This CDR3 is CSARDRGLPEAFF. Here the CDR3 DNA reads TGCAGTGCTAGAGATCGGGGGTTGCCTGAAGCTTTCTTT.

This clonotype was picked up many times. This rearrangement joins TRBV2 to TRBJ1-3; 7 nucleotides match TRBD1. Germline values: CDR1 SNHLY, CDR2 FYNNEI. V gave up 5 bases and J gave up 0 bases; unmatched junction bases: 4. The CDR3 runs 15 residues. DNA for the CDR3: TGTGCCAGCAGTCGACAGGGCAACTCTGGAAACACCATATATTTT. It yields the protein CASSRQGNSGNTIYF.

The chain combines TRBV5-1 with TRBJ2-3; D is possibly TRBD1 (5 bases). Trimming cost V 4 bases and J 1 base, with 13 bases left between them. Germline lookup yields CDR1 SGHRS and CDR2 YFSETQ. The CDR3 spans 15 residues. The CDR3 nucleotides read TGCGCCAGCAGCGGGGCGAGCGACGGCACAGATACGCAGTATTTT. The encoded protein is CASSGASDGTDTQYF.